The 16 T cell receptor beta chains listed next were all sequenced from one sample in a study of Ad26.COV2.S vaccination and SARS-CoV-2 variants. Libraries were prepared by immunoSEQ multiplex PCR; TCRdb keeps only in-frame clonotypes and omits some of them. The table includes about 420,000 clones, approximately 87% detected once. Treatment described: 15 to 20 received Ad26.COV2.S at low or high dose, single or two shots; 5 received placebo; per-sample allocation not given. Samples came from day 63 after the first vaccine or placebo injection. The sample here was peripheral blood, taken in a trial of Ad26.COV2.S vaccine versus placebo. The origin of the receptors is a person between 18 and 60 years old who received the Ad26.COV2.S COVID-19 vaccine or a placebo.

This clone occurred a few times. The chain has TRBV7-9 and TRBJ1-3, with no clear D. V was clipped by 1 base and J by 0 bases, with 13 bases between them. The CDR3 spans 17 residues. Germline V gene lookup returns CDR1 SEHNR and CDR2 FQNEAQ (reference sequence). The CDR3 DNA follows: TGTGCCAGCAGCTTAGGCCACAGCCTAAACTCTGGAAACACCATATATTTT. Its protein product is CASSLGHSLNSGNTIYF.

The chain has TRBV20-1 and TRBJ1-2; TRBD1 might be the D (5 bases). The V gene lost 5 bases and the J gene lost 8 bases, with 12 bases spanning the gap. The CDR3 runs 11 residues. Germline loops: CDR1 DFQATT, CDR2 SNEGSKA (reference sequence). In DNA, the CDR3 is TGCAGTGCTCCCCGGGGCTGGGGCTACACCTTC. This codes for CSAPRGWGYTF.

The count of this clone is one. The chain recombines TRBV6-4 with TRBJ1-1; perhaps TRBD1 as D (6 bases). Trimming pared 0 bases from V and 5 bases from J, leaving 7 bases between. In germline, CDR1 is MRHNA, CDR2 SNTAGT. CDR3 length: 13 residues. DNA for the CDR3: TGTGCCAGCAGTGACTCAGGGGGGACTGAAGCTTTCTTT. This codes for CASSDSGGTEAFF.

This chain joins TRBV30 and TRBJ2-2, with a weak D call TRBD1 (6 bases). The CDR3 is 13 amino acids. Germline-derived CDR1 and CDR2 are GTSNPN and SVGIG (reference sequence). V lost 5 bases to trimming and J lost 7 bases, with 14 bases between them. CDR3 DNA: TGTGCCTGGTCGTTGGGACACGGCGGGGAGCTGTTTTTT. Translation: CAWSLGHGGELFF.

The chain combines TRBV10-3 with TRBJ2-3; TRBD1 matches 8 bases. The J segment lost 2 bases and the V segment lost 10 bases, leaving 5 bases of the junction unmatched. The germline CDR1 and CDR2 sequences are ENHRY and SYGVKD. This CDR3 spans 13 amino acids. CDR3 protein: CATDRGDTDTQYF. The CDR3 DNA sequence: TGTGCCACCGACAGGGGAGACACAGATACGCAGTATTTT.

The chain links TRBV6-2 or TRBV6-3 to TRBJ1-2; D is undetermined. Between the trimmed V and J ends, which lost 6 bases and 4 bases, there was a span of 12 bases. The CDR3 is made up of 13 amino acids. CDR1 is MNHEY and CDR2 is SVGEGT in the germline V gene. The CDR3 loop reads CASSQTSLYGYTF. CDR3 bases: TGTGCCAGCAGCCAGACAAGCCTCTATGGCTACACCTTC.

The CDR3 region is CASSLGASYSYQETQYF. The CDR3 nucleotides read TGCGCCAGCAGCTTGGGGGCCTCCTACTCGTACCAAGAGACCCAGTACTTC. The rearrangement uses TRBV5-1 and TRBJ2-5; D gene uncertain. CDR1 SGHRS and CDR2 YFSETQ come from the germline V gene. The CDR3 loop spans 17 amino acids. V lost 0 bases to trimming and J lost 0 bases, with 15 bases between them.

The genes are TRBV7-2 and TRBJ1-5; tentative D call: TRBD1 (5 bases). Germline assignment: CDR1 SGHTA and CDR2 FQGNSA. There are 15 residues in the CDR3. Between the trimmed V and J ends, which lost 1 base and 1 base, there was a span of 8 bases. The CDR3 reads CASSLGGESNQPQHF. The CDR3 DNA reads TGTGCCAGCAGCTTAGGGGGGGAAAGCAATCAGCCCCAGCATTTT.

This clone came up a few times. The CDR3 coding sequence is TGTGCCAGCAGTGTTCTCCAGCCCCAGCATTTT. It yields the protein CASSVLQPQHF. The genes are TRBV6-4 and TRBJ1-5; D is undetermined. CDR3 length: 11 residues. V was pared by 4 bases and J by 7 bases, with 5 bases between. Germline lookup yields CDR1 MRHNA and CDR2 SNTAGT.

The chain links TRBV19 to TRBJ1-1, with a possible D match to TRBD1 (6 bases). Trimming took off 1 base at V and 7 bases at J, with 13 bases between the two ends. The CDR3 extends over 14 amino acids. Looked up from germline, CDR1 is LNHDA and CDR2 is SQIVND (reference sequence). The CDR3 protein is CASSIGGQSVEAFF. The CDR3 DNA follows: TGTGCCAGTAGTATAGGAGGACAGTCTGTTGAAGCTTTCTTT.

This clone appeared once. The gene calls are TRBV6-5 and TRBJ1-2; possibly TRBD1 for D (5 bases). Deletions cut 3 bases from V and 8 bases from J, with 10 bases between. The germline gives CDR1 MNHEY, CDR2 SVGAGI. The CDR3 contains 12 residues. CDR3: CASSYTGEGYTF. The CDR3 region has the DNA TGTGCCAGCAGTTATACAGGAGAGGGCTACACCTTC.

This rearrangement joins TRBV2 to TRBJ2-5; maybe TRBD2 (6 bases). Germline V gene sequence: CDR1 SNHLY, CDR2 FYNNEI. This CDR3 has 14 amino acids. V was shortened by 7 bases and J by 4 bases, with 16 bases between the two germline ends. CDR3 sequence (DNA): TGTGCCAGCACCCGAGGAGGGGCGGCAGAGACCCAGTACTTC. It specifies CASTRGGAAETQYF. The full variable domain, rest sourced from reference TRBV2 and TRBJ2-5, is EPEVTQTPSHQVTQMGQEVILRCVPISNHLYFYWYRQILGQKVEFLVSFYNNEISEKSEIFDDQFSVERPDGSNFTLKIRSTKLEDSAMYFCASTRGGAAETQYFGPGTRLLVL.

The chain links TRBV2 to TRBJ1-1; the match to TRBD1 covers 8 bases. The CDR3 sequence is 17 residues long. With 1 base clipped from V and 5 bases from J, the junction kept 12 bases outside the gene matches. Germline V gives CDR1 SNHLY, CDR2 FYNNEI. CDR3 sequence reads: CASSEVRGTGSITEAFF. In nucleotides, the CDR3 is TGTGCCAGCAGTGAAGTTAGGGGGACAGGCTCGATTACTGAAGCTTTCTTT.

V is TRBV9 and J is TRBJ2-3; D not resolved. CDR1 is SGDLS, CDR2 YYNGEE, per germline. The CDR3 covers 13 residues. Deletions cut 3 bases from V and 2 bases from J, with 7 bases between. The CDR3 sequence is CASSAFNTDTQYF. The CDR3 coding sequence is TGTGCCAGCAGCGCATTCAACACAGATACGCAGTATTTT.

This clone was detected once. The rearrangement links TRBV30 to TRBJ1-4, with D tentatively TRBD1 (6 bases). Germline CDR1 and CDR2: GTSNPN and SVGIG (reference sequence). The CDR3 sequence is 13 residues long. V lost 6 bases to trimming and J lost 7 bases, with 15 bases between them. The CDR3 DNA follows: TGTGCCTGCGTACAGGGTGGAGTTGAAAAACTGTTTTTT. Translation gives CACVQGGVEKLFF.

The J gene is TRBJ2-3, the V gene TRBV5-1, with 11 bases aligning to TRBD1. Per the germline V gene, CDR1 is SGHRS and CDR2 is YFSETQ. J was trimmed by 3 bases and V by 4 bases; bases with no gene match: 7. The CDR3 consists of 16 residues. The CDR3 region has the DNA TGCGCCAGCAGCCCGGTAGGGACAGGGGGAACAGATACGCAGTATTTT. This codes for CASSPVGTGGTDTQYF.